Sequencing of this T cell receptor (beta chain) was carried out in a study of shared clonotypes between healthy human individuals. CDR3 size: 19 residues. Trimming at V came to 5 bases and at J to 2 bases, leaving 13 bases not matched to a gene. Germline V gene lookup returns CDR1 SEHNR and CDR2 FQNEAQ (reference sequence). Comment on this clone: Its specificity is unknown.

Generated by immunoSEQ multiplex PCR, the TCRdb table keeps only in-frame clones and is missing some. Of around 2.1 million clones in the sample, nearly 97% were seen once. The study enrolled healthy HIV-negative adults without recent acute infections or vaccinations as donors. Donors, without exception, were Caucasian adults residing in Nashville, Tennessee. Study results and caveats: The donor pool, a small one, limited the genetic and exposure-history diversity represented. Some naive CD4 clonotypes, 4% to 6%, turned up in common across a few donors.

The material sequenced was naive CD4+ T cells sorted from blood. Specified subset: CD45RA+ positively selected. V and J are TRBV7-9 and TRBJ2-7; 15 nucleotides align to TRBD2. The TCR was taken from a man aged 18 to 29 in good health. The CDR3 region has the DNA TGTGCCAGCAGCCGGGGGACTAGCGGGAGGTACCCTCACCCCTACGAGCAGTACTTC. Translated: CASSRGTSGRYPHPYEQYF.